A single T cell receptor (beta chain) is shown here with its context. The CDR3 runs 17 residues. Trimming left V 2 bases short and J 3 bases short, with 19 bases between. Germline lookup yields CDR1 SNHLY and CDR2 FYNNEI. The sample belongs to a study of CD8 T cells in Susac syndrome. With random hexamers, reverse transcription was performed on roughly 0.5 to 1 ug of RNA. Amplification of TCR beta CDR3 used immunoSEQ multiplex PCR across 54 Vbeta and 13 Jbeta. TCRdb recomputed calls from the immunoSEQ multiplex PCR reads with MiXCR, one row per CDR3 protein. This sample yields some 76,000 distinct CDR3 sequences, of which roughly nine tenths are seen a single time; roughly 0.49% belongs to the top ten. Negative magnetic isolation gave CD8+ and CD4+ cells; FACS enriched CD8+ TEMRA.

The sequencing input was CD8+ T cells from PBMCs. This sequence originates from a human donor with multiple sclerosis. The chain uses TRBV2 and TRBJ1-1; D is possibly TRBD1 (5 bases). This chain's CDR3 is CASSELDTVGQDTEAFF. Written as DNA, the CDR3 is TGTGCCAGCAGTGAATTAGACACGGTTGGACAAGACACTGAAGCTTTCTTT.